This T cell receptor (beta chain) was captured in a study of a mutant IDH1 vaccine in newly diagnosed glioma. Turning to the study itself: The therapy given earlier, which was standard therapy, consisted of radiotherapy, temozolomide, or both, and most of the patients received both.

A note on this clone: Its specificity is not known.

Assay used: immunoSEQ multiplex PCR; TCRdb lists only in-frame clones, some missing. In the table there are around 82,000 clones, 82% of which are singletons. Time point here: baseline, week 1 (first vaccination visit). Treatment in this sample: pre-vaccination baseline after standard-of-care therapy. The CDR3 has 13 residues. V lost 0 bases, J lost 6 bases, and 8 bases lay in between. Germline V CDR1 and CDR2: MGHRA, YSYEKL. Study-wide results and caveats: The occurrence of vaccine-induced immune responses was seen in around 95% of patients. Changes in top peripheral clonotypes did not appear linked to pseudoprogression.

This chain links TRBV4-1 with TRBJ1-2; the D gene is possibly TRBD1 (5 bases). The TCR was taken from a man aged 40-55 years with glioma. Some clones in this sample may be carry-over from other donors' samples. The sequencing used PBMCs, collected from a glioma patient treated with radiotherapy, temozolomide or both. The DNA for the CDR3 is TGCGCCAGCAGCCAAGACGTGGGGGATGGCTACACCTTC. It specifies CASSQDVGDGYTF.